The present T cell receptor beta chain was sequenced within a study of regulatory T cells in long-lasting Graves disease. Time point defined: newly diagnosed GD, antithyroid drugs for less than 3 months. TCR sequences were obtained from RNA taken from PBMCs. It was an endocrinology department in Xi'an, China, that provided the patients. Libraries of TCR beta came from iRepertoire HTBI primers plus Arm-PCR of CDR3 regions. MiXCR, applied by TCRdb to the multiplex PCR reads, yields one record per CDR3 protein. The data show more than 300,000 distinct CDR3 sequences, around 15% seen once. This clonotype was counted only a few times. These records were also assigned to another study, of T cells in Graves' hyperthyroidism and ophthalmopathy. As that study records: The study excluded patients with uncontrolled infection, other autoimmune disease, pregnancy or lactation. A model of 13 V-J features distinguished ophthalmopathy from stable hyperthyroidism.

The TCR comes from a woman younger than 30 with Graves disease. The source was peripheral blood mononuclear cells (PBMCs), collected at new diagnosis, from a patient treated with antithyroid drugs.

The CDR3 DNA follows: TGTGCCAGCAGCCAAGTTCGTAACATTCAGTACTTC. Protein product: CASSQVRNIQYF. The V and J genes are TRBV14 and TRBJ2-4; D not certain. This CDR3 comprises 12 residues. Germline CDR1 reads SGHDN; CDR2 reads FVKESK. V gave up 1 base and J gave up 7 bases, with 5 bases separating them.